The 24 T cell receptor beta chains below were found in one sample sequenced in a study of cytomegalovirus exposure and HLA in healthy donors. The PCR made use of 60 Vbeta and 13 Jbeta primers. TCRdb keeps only in-frame clones here, not all; method: immunoSEQ multiplex PCR. The data contain some 180,000 clones, approximately 80% of them singletons. Sequencing was performed on PBMCs. Receptor source: a girl aged 2 to 9 in good health and CMV-seropositive.

The J gene is TRBJ1-6, the V gene TRBV5-4, with 7 bases aligning to TRBD1. CDR1 SGHNT and CDR2 YYREEE come from the germline V gene (reference sequence). This CDR3 is 15 amino acids long. With 3 bases clipped from V and 8 bases from J, the junction kept 8 bases outside the gene matches. CDR3 DNA sequence: TGTGCCAGCAGCTCAGGACAGGAGCCCCATTCACCCCTCCACTTT. Amino acid sequence: CASSSGQEPHSPLHF.

This chain connects TRBV23-1 to TRBJ1-2; tentatively, D is TRBD1 (5 bases). TRBV23-1 is classed as an ORF, of uncertain function. Trimming shortened V by 4 bases and J by 4 bases, and 19 bases separated the two germline ends. The CDR3 covers 16 residues. Here the CDR3 reads CASSPGIAGTAYGYTF. CDR3 DNA: TGCGCCAGCAGTCCCGGGATCGCCGGGACTGCCTATGGCTACACCTTC.

The chain links TRBV27 to TRBJ2-5; 16 bases fit TRBD2. CDR1 and CDR2 (germline): MNHEY, SMNVEV (reference sequence). This CDR3 has 18 residues. J was trimmed by 5 bases and V by 8 bases; bases with no gene match: 14. In nucleotides, the CDR3 is TGTGCCAGCCGGATCTTAGGGACTAGCGGGAGGGCGAGGGAGACCCAGTACTTC. It encodes CASRILGTSGRARETQYF.

The chain combines TRBV10-3 with TRBJ1-2; 7 positions agree with TRBD1. The CDR3 contains 14 residues. V trimming: 4 bases; J trimming: 7 bases; junction bases outside the gene matches: 9. The germline CDR1 and CDR2 sequences are ENHRY and SYGVKD. CDR3 coding DNA: TGTGCCATCAGTGGGACGGACAGGTCGCGTGGCTACACCTTC. The encoded protein is CAISGTDRSRGYTF.

V usage is TRBV11-2 and J usage is TRBJ1-4; TRBD1 might be the D (5 bases). In germline, CDR1 is SGHAT, CDR2 FQNNGV. This CDR3 region has 17 residues. The ends were cut back, 5 bases at V and 1 base at J, with 17 bases in the middle. CDR3 DNA sequence: TGTGCCAGCAGCCTAGGGCCAGCCAGGGAAACTAATGAAAAACTGTTTTTT. Its translation: CASSLGPARETNEKLFF.

This clone was counted once. The chain uses TRBV25-1 and TRBJ1-2, with D unclear. Germline-derived CDR1 and CDR2 are MGHDK and SYGVNS. The CDR3 totals 12 residues. V lost 3 bases and J lost 8, with 10 bases in between. The DNA of the CDR3 is TGTGCCAGCAGTGAGGAAGGAGGGGGCTACACCTTC. Protein sequence: CASSEEGGGYTF.

The gene calls are TRBV5-5 and TRBJ2-7; TRBD2 matches 7 bases. CDR1 SGHKS and CDR2 YYEKEE come from the germline V gene (reference sequence). The V gene end was trimmed by 6 bases and the J gene end by 6 bases; junction bases not matched to a gene: 3. This CDR3 region has 11 residues. Here the CDR3 DNA reads TGTGCCAGCACCCCGGGAGGCGAGCAGTACTTC. This sequence encodes CASTPGGEQYF.

The V gene is TRBV6-4, the J gene TRBJ1-4; a possible D gene is TRBD1 (6 bases). The CDR3 sequence is 12 residues long. Per the germline V gene, CDR1 is MRHNA and CDR2 is SNTAGT. The V and J ends lost 9 bases and 5 bases respectively, with 10 bases between them. This chain's CDR3 is CASQTGNEKLFF. Written as DNA, the CDR3 is TGTGCCAGTCAGACAGGCAATGAAAAACTGTTTTTT.

The J gene is TRBJ1-6, the V gene TRBV7-9; D possibly corresponds to TRBD1 (6 bases). V lost 5 bases and J 7 bases, leaving 24 bases between the germline ends. Looked up from germline, CDR1 is SEHNR and CDR2 is FQNEAQ (reference sequence). This CDR3 has 18 residues. CDR3 region: CASSPPTGPYQVNSPLHF. CDR3 nucleotide sequence: TGTGCCAGCAGCCCCCCTACAGGGCCCTACCAAGTCAATTCACCCCTCCACTTT. Full variable domain (outside the CDR3, taken from reference TRBV7-9 and TRBJ1-6): DTGVSQNPRHKITKRGQNVTFRCDPISEHNRLYWYRQTLGQGPEFLTYFQNEAQLEKSRLLSDRFSAERPKGSFSTLEIQRTEQGDSAMYLCASSPPTGPYQVNSPLHFGNGTRLTVT.

V usage is TRBV20-1 and J usage is TRBJ1-2; D might be TRBD1 (5 bases). The CDR3 consists of 11 residues. Trimming removed 4 bases at V and 2 bases at J, with 5 bases between. Per germline, CDR1 DFQATT and CDR2 SNEGSKA (reference sequence). The CDR3 is CSATGNYGYTF. Here the CDR3 DNA reads TGCAGTGCTACAGGGAACTATGGCTACACCTTC.

This rearrangement joins TRBV30 to TRBJ2-7; possibly TRBD1 for D (6 bases). V dropped 4 bases and J dropped 3 bases, with 13 bases sitting between them. CDR3 length: 13 amino acids. The germline gives CDR1 GTSNPN, CDR2 SVGIG (reference sequence). In DNA, the CDR3 is TGTGCCTGGAAACTGGACAGCCGCTACGAGCAGTACTTC. This gives the protein CAWKLDSRYEQYF.

This clone occurred a few times. This rearrangement joins TRBV6-5 to TRBJ2-3, with a tentative D call TRBD2 (5 bases). V lost 0 bases, J lost 8 bases, and 12 bases lay in between. The CDR3 loop spans 14 amino acids. Germline CDR1 reads MNHEY; CDR2 reads SVGAGI. The CDR3 DNA follows: TGTGCCAGCAGTTACTCGAATTTTGAGGGTACGCAGTATTTT. Translating gives CASSYSNFEGTQYF.

The chain has TRBV21-1 and TRBJ2-5; the D call in the table, TRBD2, was not verified against the DNA. TRBV21-1 is a recognized pseudogene. This CDR3 region has 14 residues. The CDR3 sequence: CASRRTRPSETQYF. The CDR3 DNA is TGTGCCAGCAGGAGGACTCGCCCTTCGGAGACCCAGTACTTC.

The V and J genes are TRBV2 and TRBJ1-6, with TRBD1 as a possible D gene (6 bases). The CDR3 runs 13 residues. The V and J ends lost 6 bases and 10 bases respectively, with 13 bases between them. Per germline, CDR1 SNHLY and CDR2 FYNNEI. The CDR3 sequence is CASSVPGVSPLHF. CDR3 DNA: TGTGCCAGCAGCGTGCCAGGGGTATCACCCCTCCACTTT.

V and J are TRBV28 and TRBJ1-5; 8 bases line up with TRBD1. Germline values: CDR1 MDHEN, CDR2 SYDVKM. The CDR3 sequence is 15 residues long. After removal of 6 bases from V and 4 bases from J, the junction contained 8 bases not matched to a gene. The CDR3 nucleotides read TGTGCCAGCAGCCTCTCCCGGGACAGGAATCAGCCCCAGCATTTT. Protein sequence: CASSLSRDRNQPQHF. Filled out from reference TRBV28 and TRBJ1-5, the complete variable domain reads DVKVTQSSRYLVKRTGEKVFLECVQDMDHENMFWYRQDPGLGLRLIYFSYDVKMKEKGDIPEGYSVSREKKERFSLILESASTNQTSMYLCASSLSRDRNQPQHFGDGTRLSIL.

This clone was recorded only once. The chain has TRBV10-3 and TRBJ1-1; 10 nucleotides agree with TRBD1. This CDR3 region has 15 residues. The junction had 7 bases not matched to a gene; V was cut back by 4 bases and J by 5 bases. Per the germline V gene, CDR1 is ENHRY and CDR2 is SYGVKD. The CDR3 DNA sequence: TGTGCCATCAGTGGGACAGGGGGTAAAGGGACTGAAGCTTTCTTT. This sequence encodes CAISGTGGKGTEAFF.

This clone was observed a handful of times. Within the sample, other DNA sequences also encode this same CDR3. This chain connects TRBV6-5 to TRBJ2-7; 10 bases line up with TRBD2. V lost 0 bases and J lost 3; bases outside the gene matches: 5. CDR1 and CDR2 from the germline V gene are MNHEY and SVGAGI. This CDR3 region has 16 residues. CDR3 in amino acids: CASSYSELAGLYEQYF. The CDR3 DNA sequence: TGTGCCAGCAGTTACTCTGAACTAGCGGGGCTCTACGAGCAGTACTTC.

The V gene is TRBV19, the J gene TRBJ2-7; 12 bases fit TRBD2. Trimming cost V 3 bases and J 3 bases; bases outside gene matches: 6. There are 16 residues in the CDR3. The germline CDR1 and CDR2 sequences are LNHDA and SQIVND (reference sequence). The DNA of the CDR3 is TGTGCCAGTAGTATGCGGCTAGCGGGAGGGATCTACGAGCAGTACTTC. Its protein is CASSMRLAGGIYEQYF. Based on the CDR3 plus reference TRBV19 and TRBJ2-7, the full variable domain is DGGITQSPKYLFRKEGQNVTLSCEQNLNHDAMYWYRQDPGQGLRLIYYSQIVNDFQKGDIAEGYSVSREKKESFPLTVTSAQKNPTAFYLCASSMRLAGGIYEQYFGPGTRLTVT.

The rearrangement links TRBV27 to TRBJ1-1, with D unresolved. The germline gives CDR1 MNHEY, CDR2 SMNVEV (reference sequence). CDR3 length: 13 amino acids. V lost 6 bases to trimming and J lost 0 bases, with 8 bases between them. CDR3 sequence: CASRGRVNTEAFF. CDR3 sequence (DNA): TGTGCCAGCAGGGGGAGAGTGAACACTGAAGCTTTCTTT.

The V gene is TRBV27, the J gene TRBJ2-1; perhaps TRBD2 as D (6 bases). The germline CDR1 and CDR2 sequences are MNHEY and SMNVEV (reference sequence). Deletions cut 5 bases from V and 4 bases from J, with 18 bases between. CDR3 length: 16 residues. CDR3 nucleotides: TGTGCCAGCAGTCCAAACCCGGGACTGTCATACAATGAGCAGTTCTTC. Translation gives CASSPNPGLSYNEQFF.

The gene calls are TRBV29-1 and TRBJ1-3, with TRBD1 matching 7 bases. Germline assignment: CDR1 SQVTM and CDR2 ANQGSEA. Trimming removed 6 bases from V and 0 bases from J; junction bases left unmatched: 5. The length of the CDR3 is 14 residues. CDR3 sequence: CSVTTGRSGNTIYF. In nucleotides, the CDR3 is TGCAGCGTGACGACAGGGCGCTCTGGAAACACCATATATTTT.

This clone appeared once. The chain employs TRBV30 and TRBJ2-2, with 7 nucleotides matching TRBD1. The CDR3 extends over 14 amino acids. Germline CDR1 and CDR2: GTSNPN and SVGIG (reference sequence). The V segment lost 7 bases and the J segment 1 base; nucleotides outside the gene matches: 6. The DNA for the CDR3 is TGTGCCTCTGCGAGGGGGCAGAACACCGGGGAGCTGTTTTTT. This encodes CASARGQNTGELFF.

This chain uses TRBV5-1 with TRBJ2-1, with 7 bases fitting TRBD2. From germline, CDR1 is SGHRS and CDR2 YFSETQ. This CDR3 comprises 15 residues. Trimming took 4 bases from V and 0 from J; bases not matched to a gene: 4. DNA of the CDR3: TGCGCCAGCAGCCGGAGCGGGACCTCCTACAATGAGCAGTTCTTC. Encoded protein: CASSRSGTSYNEQFF.

The rearrangement uses TRBV5-1 and TRBJ1-1; 11 bases match TRBD1. V lost 5 bases, J lost 2 bases, and 8 bases stayed unmatched. The CDR3 totals 16 residues. Germline V gene sequence: CDR1 SGHRS, CDR2 YFSETQ. In nucleotides, the CDR3 is TGCGCCAGCAGGCGACCGGACAGGGGGCTAAACACTGAAGCTTTCTTT. Its translation is CASRRPDRGLNTEAFF.